This T cell receptor beta chain was observed in a study of identifying expanded T cells in peripheral blood (dated by TCRdb to between 2018 and 2021). Concerning the study at large: Separate aliquots of the same genomic DNA pool were sequenced to produce technical replicates, and four replicates were compared in pairs. Study-wide findings and limitations: Across all healthy-donor time intervals, the beta-binomial model significantly lowered both the number of clones called differentially abundant and the false-positive rate. The authors expected biological variance in healthy repertoires might increase further over much longer intervals such as months to years. The binomial model flagged around 1.2 differentially abundant clones between technical replicates but about 16.4 over around 2 weeks and 19 to 20 over roughly 4 weeks. Variance in clone template counts between roughly two-week samples significantly increased with total template count across all healthy donors.

On this clone itself: Its specific antigen is unknown. The record has no base qualities; no much larger clone is one base away.

From its cysteine to its phenylalanine, the CDR3 spans 16 amino acids. Kept here is only the CDR3 DNA, which spans 48 bases and is read in frame from base 1. No immune events such as infections were documented for the healthy donors during the collection period. Healthy-donor blood repertoires served as a training cohort to calibrate time-dependent variance in a beta-binomial model of T-cell clone differential abundance. The training cohort included about ten healthy donors, of whom 3 were female and 7 were male. Donor ages ranged from roughly 29 to 64 years, with an average of roughly 47 years. Obtained from a commercial supplier, whole blood was collected from each healthy donor at three time points set around 14 days apart. For immunosequencing, genomic DNA was extracted from unsorted whole blood. The immunoSEQ Assay, which uses bias-controlled multiplex PCR amplification of genomic DNA, was used to profile TCRbeta CDR3 regions. Turning to the authors' computational methods: The absolute abundance of each unique TCRbeta CDR3 region was quantified after sequences were collapsed and filtered. Two models were used to test differential abundance: a binomial model (Fisher-equivalent) and a beta-binomial model that adds time-dependent variance fitted from healthy donors. Clones with fewer than 5 combined templates were removed, and differential abundance was called for clones with a Benjamini-Hochberg FDR below 0.01. The form v = (b*log(k)+a)^2 was used to model beta-binomial variance as a function of total template count across the two samples. TCRdb took this table from immuneACCESS and kept in-frame rearrangements with V and J called. Such tables lack part of the clones; where checked against another copy, unresolved V genes explain under half of the gap, and the rest is unexplained. D and trimming were read from the DNA, whereas the V and J calls and clone size are those reported in that table. The sample table contains some 81,000 clones; only one count was recorded for 84% of them. About 18% of the sample is taken by the ten largest.

The V gene is TRBV21-1 and the J gene is TRBJ1-1; the table calls TRBD1, which could not be checked here. TRBV21-1 is a pseudogene segment. The receptor was isolated from a person aged 18 to 75 in good health. Input material: blood. The CDR3 here reads CAIIITGGCGNTEAFF. The sequenced DNA: TGTGCCATTATAATTACAGGGGGATGTGGTAACACTGAAGCTTTCTTT.